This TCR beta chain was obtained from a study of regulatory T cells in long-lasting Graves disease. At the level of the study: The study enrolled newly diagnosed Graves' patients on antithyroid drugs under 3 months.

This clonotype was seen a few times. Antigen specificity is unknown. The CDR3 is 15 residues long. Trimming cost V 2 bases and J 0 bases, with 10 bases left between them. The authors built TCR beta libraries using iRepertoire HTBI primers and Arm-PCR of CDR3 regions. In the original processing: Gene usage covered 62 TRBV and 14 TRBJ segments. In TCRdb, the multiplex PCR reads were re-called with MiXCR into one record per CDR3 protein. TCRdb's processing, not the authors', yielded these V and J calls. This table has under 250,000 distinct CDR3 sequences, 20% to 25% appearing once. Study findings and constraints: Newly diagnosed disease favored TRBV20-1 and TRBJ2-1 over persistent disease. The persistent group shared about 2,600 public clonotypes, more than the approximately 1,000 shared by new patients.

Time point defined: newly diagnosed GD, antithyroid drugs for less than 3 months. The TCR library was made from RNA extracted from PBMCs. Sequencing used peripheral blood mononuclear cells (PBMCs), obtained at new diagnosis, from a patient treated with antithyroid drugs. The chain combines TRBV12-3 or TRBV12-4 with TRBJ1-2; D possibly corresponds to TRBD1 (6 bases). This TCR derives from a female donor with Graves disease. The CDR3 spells CASSLWDKTNYGYTF. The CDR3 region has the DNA TGTGCCAGCAGTTTATGGGACAAAACTAACTATGGCTACACCTTC.